These T cell receptor beta chains were read from a single sample in a study of T-cell reconstitution after alpha-beta-depleted transplantation in children. TCRdb reprocessed the PCR reads with MiXCR, giving one entry per CDR3 protein. In the table there are roughly 30,000 distinct CDR3 sequences, 5% to 7.5% of which are singletons. Specimen: peripheral blood, collected 60 days after TCRalphabeta/CD19-depleted stem cell transplant. These receptors all come from a child under three years old who had a stem cell transplant for acute myeloid leukemia, so the T cells may come from the graft donor. CDR3s leave out the opening cysteine and the closing phenylalanine or tryptophan.

V gene: TRBV3-1
CDR3 protein: ASSQERGGRDEQF

V gene: TRBV5-1
CDR3 protein: ASSFGVGTEAF

V gene: TRBV12-3/TRBV12-4
CDR3 protein: ASRPSETGELF

V gene: TRBV4-1
CDR3 protein: ASTEFGTFNEQF

V gene: TRBV9
CDR3 protein: ASSVDPRSGPSYEQY

V gene: TRBV9
CDR3 protein: ASSWGAGELF

V gene: TRBV4-2
CDR3 protein: ASSPGSTSGASQETQY

V gene: TRBV12-3/TRBV12-4
CDR3 protein: ASSLEAGPWGYT

V gene: TRBV29-1
CDR3 protein: SVEGTDRLPYEQY

V gene: TRBV24-1
CDR3 protein: ATSWGRGETQY

V gene: TRBV29-1
CDR3 protein: SVPTNTEAF

V gene: TRBV11-1
CDR3 protein: ASSPWTGVRETQY

V gene: TRBV7-9
CDR3 protein: ASNSGAGIYEQY

V gene: TRBV9
CDR3 protein: ASSISNEQF

V gene: TRBV12-3/TRBV12-4
CDR3 protein: ASSQDGTGRGGYT

V gene: TRBV9
CDR3 protein: ASDPGLSSNEQF

V gene: TRBV28
CDR3 protein: ASTEDRGLGYT

V gene: TRBV30
CDR3 protein: AWSGLADEQF

V gene: TRBV27
CDR3 protein: ASSSPLYEQY

V gene: TRBV20-1
CDR3 protein: SARDPGHYYEQY

V gene: TRBV28
CDR3 protein: ASSFTGTAYEQY

V gene: TRBV4-3
CDR3 protein: ASSQGTSGWWEEQY

V gene: TRBV7-2
CDR3 protein: ASSSDRGRLYTGELF

V gene: TRBV4-3
CDR3 protein: ASSRTGTSGRGEQF

V gene: TRBV2
CDR3 protein: ASSHTSGRSGYNEQF

V gene: TRBV5-5
CDR3 protein: ASSPWAGTEAF

V gene: TRBV5-4
CDR3 protein: ASSLRRESLADTQY

V gene: TRBV29-1
CDR3 protein: SVVREVDRETQY

V gene: TRBV12-3/TRBV12-4
CDR3 protein: ASSQGTGWAYEQY

V gene: TRBV5-1
CDR3 protein: ASSITWYNEQF

V gene: TRBV29-1
CDR3 protein: SVADTQY

V gene: TRBV10-3
CDR3 protein: AIRTGVGRYYEQY

V gene: TRBV12-3/TRBV12-4
CDR3 protein: ASSEGRGYEQY

V gene: TRBV2
CDR3 protein: ASSGSFYEQY

V gene: TRBV29-1
CDR3 protein: SVAAGSGELF

V gene: TRBV6-5
CDR3 protein: ASSYIGLSSYEQY

V gene: TRBV5-1
CDR3 protein: ASSRFYGYT

V gene: TRBV7-9
CDR3 protein: ASPPQY

V gene: TRBV7-9
CDR3 protein: ASIPLKRTGSEAF

V gene: TRBV12-3/TRBV12-4
CDR3 protein: TSSLGSGQPLTGELF

V gene: TRBV15
CDR3 protein: ATGPGGGLETQY

V gene: TRBV20-1
CDR3 protein: SALDRDRLRDQPQH

V gene: TRBV21-1
CDR3 protein: ASSKAPGRYEQY

V gene: TRBV4-2
CDR3 protein: ASSQGGGDGYT

V gene: TRBV28
CDR3 protein: ASSPVPSYEQY

V gene: TRBV4-3
CDR3 protein: ASSLGLAGRYEQY

V gene: TRBV4-3
CDR3 protein: ASSQVRGAEAF

V gene: TRBV5-5
CDR3 protein: ASSPGLPSYEQY

V gene: TRBV25-1
CDR3 protein: ASSPVLPGRGNSPLH

V gene: TRBV10-3
CDR3 protein: AIRPGRRETQY

V gene: TRBV20-1
CDR3 protein: SATVDYNEQF

V gene: TRBV7-8
CDR3 protein: ASSLDRQETQY

V gene: TRBV4-3
CDR3 protein: ASSQDIASVGQPQH

V gene: TRBV9
CDR3 protein: ASSIPGQGPNTGELF

V gene: TRBV9
CDR3 protein: ASSPPSGANTGELF

V gene: TRBV29-1
CDR3 protein: SADRDGYT

V gene: TRBV10-3
CDR3 protein: AISEPGYNEQF

V gene: TRBV5-1
CDR3 protein: ASSARDRGPYEQY